This paragraph covers one T cell receptor (beta chain) sequence. Its binding antigen is unknown. The record has no base qualities; no much larger clone is one base away. The CDR3 regions of human TCRbeta chains were analyzed by immunosequencing. In the paper's pipeline: Repertoire TCRs were matched against a reference library of SARS-CoV-2-specific TCRs generated with the MIRA antigen-specificity platform. Breadth was defined as the fraction of unique TCRs that were SARS-CoV-2-associated. Depth was defined as the fraction of total T cells that were SARS-CoV-2-associated. Each spike-specific TCR was assigned to its reactive spike region and to a CD4 or CD8 class using the MIRA data. Log10-transformed breadth and depth values were compared by one-way ANOVA with Sidak's multiple comparisons tests. Drawn from immuneACCESS, this table holds only the in-frame rearrangements with V and J called that TCRdb kept. Clones are partly lost; checked studies trace under half to an unresolved V gene and leave the rest unexplained. That table is the source of V, J and clone size, and D and trimming were worked out from the DNA. This sample holds 130,000 or so clones; approximately 91% were observed only once. 1% to 1.4% of the sample comes from the top ten.

CDR1 and CDR2 (SGHKS, YYEKEE) derive from the germline V gene (reference sequence). There are 16 amino acids in the CDR3, from cysteine to phenylalanine inclusive. The kept DNA is CDR3 alone, 48 bases in frame from the first base. The germline ends are 19 bases apart after V is trimmed by 0 bases and J by 7 bases. This sample was included in a study of T cell responses to AZD1222 COVID-19 vaccine listed by TCRdb under 2021. General notes on the study: A total of 230 or so trial participants underwent TCR sequencing, of whom roughly 210 received two doses of AZD1222 and some 25 received two doses of the MenACWY control vaccine. Trial participants were enrolled by age into 18-55, 56-69 and 70-plus year subgroups, with 148, 28 and 57 TCR-sequenced participants respectively. The research as a whole found: The 56-69-year group was small, and its depth increase did not reach significance, likely because of low power. Reportedly, almost half of the unique spike-specific TCRs recognized epitopes lying outside the regions that are mutated in the B.1.351 and B.1.1.7 variants. The vaccine-associated CD4 TCRs covered the entire spike protein, and the dominant responses fell in regions 160-218 and 743-854. Participants were mostly white British and included more females than males, and it was suggested by the authors that clonal diversity may have been underestimated. Conclusions about previously exposed vaccinees were limited because only six AZD1222 recipients were SARS-CoV-2 seropositive at baseline. No day 14 peak-response samples were available, so repertoires were characterized only after the peak T cell response. After two AZD1222 doses, spike-specific TCR breadth and depth were significantly higher than at day 0 and than in MenACWY recipients.

Taken with the paper, the label for time point translates to: about 28 days (+/-7) after the second vaccine dose. AZD1222 recipients given second doses at about 4 weeks or at about 12 weeks were pooled, since spike-specific TCR depth and breadth were not found to differ between the two schedules. The vaccinee samples were drawn from two UK trials, COV001 and COV002, one of which was a single-blind randomized controlled phase 2/3 trial testing AZD1222 (ChAdOx1 nCoV-19) in healthy adults. For TCRbeta chain sequencing, PBMC samples from trial participants were taken at day 0 and at day 28 after the second dose.

The rearranged chain carries TRBV5-5 and TRBJ1-2; D gene: possibly TRBD1, on 5 matching bases. Specimen: peripheral blood, collected 28 days after the second AZD1222 dose. This receptor was obtained from an adult who received the AZD1222 COVID-19 vaccine. The CDR3 is CASSLAVRAPLAGYTF. Read as DNA, the sequence is TGTGCCAGCAGCTTGGCCGTCAGGGCGCCTTTGGCTGGCTACACCTTC.